One and the same sample provided the 16 T cell receptor beta chains below, sequenced in a study of CD8 T cells in Susac syndrome. Reverse transcription of about 0.5 to 1 ug RNA was carried out with random hexamers. TCRdb fed the immunoSEQ multiplex PCR reads into MiXCR, producing one record per CDR3 protein. The data hold around 170,000 distinct CDR3 sequences, with around 96% observed a single time. The sequenced material came from CD8+ T cells from PBMCs. These receptors all come from a human donor with multiple sclerosis.

The chain recombines TRBV7-9 with TRBJ2-1, with TRBD2 matching 7 bases. From germline, CDR1 is SEHNR and CDR2 FQNEAQ (reference sequence). With V trimmed by 6 bases and J by 0 bases, 8 bases remained unmatched. This CDR3 spans 16 amino acids. The CDR3 here is CASSGSGLGSYNEQFF. The CDR3, as DNA: TGTGCCAGCAGTGGTAGCGGGCTTGGCTCCTACAATGAGCAGTTCTTC.

The V call is TRBV7-8, the J call TRBJ2-7; the match to TRBD2 covers 13 bases. J lost 6 bases, V lost 5 bases, and 19 bases had no gene match. Germline V gene lookup returns CDR1 SGHVS and CDR2 FQNEAQ. The CDR3 sequence is 19 residues long. The CDR3 region has the DNA TGTGCCAGCAGCCGAAACACCCAACCGGGACTAGCGGGATTTGGCGAGCAGTACTTC. Amino acid sequence: CASSRNTQPGLAGFGEQYF.

V is TRBV6-1 and J is TRBJ2-1; 13 nucleotides match TRBD2. Germline V gene sequence: CDR1 MNHNS, CDR2 SASEGT. This CDR3 contains 15 residues. Germline trimming cut 7 bases from V and 13 bases from J; bases unmatched to any gene: 13. This CDR3 reads CASNNILGLAGDQFF. In nucleotides, the CDR3 is TGTGCCAGCAATAACATTCTCGGACTAGCGGGAGACCAGTTCTTC.

The CDR3 nucleotides read TGTGCCAGCAGTCCAGGGGACCCTCGGGGGCAGTTCTTC. Its protein is CASSPGDPRGQFF. V and J are TRBV12-3 or TRBV12-4 and TRBJ2-1, with D possibly matching TRBD1 (6 bases). The CDR3 is 13 residues long. V gave up 5 bases and J gave up 12 bases, with 17 bases separating them.

CDR3 sequence reads: CASSLDGGGFYEQYF. Here the CDR3 DNA reads TGTGCCAGCAGCTTGGATGGCGGAGGCTTCTACGAGCAGTACTTC. The chain uses TRBV5-4 and TRBJ2-7, with a weak D call TRBD2 (5 bases). The CDR3 is 15 residues long. The V gene's germline CDR1 is SGHNT and CDR2 YYREEE (reference sequence). Trimming left V 0 bases short and J 3 bases short, with 13 bases between.

V usage is TRBV27 and J usage is TRBJ2-5; 12 bases match TRBD2. Trimming took 5 bases from V and 5 from J; bases not matched to a gene: 6. This CDR3 contains 15 residues. From germline, CDR1 is MNHEY and CDR2 SMNVEV (reference sequence). The CDR3 DNA reads as TGTGCCAGCAGTCCCCGACTAGCGGGAGTGGAGACCCAGTACTTC. It is translated as CASSPRLAGVETQYF.

This chain connects TRBV18 to TRBJ2-1; D may be TRBD2 (6 bases). The germline V gene encodes CDR1 KGHSH and CDR2 LQKENI. V lost 6 bases to trimming and J lost 0 bases, with 18 bases between them. CDR3 length: 17 amino acids. The DNA of the CDR3 is TGTGCCAGCTCCCCATCCCCGGGACTGAGCTCCTACAATGAGCAGTTCTTC. Its translation: CASSPSPGLSSYNEQFF. Supplemented by reference TRBV18 and TRBJ2-1, the full variable domain reads NAGVMQNPRHLVRRRGQEARLRCSPMKGHSHVYWYRQLPEEGLKFMVYLQKENIIDESGMPKERFSAEFPKEGPSILRIQQVVRGDSAAYFCASSPSPGLSSYNEQFFGPGTRLTVL.

The V gene is TRBV29-1, the J gene TRBJ2-1; weak D call: TRBD2 (7 bases). Germline CDR1 is SQVTM and CDR2 is ANQGSEA. The CDR3 is 12 residues long. V lost 5 bases and J 9 bases, leaving 14 bases between the germline ends. CDR3 loop: CSVRGAEVEQFF. For the CDR3, the DNA is TGCAGCGTTCGGGGGGCCGAGGTTGAGCAGTTCTTC.

The chain employs TRBV24-1 and TRBJ2-1; 14 bases map to TRBD2. V lost 4 bases and J lost 8; bases outside the gene matches: 9. This CDR3 region has 17 residues. The germline CDR1 and CDR2 sequences are KGHDR and SFDVKD. The chain's CDR3 is CATSDPGLAGEGDEQFF. In DNA form, the CDR3 reads TGTGCCACCAGTGACCCGGGACTAGCGGGAGAGGGAGATGAGCAGTTCTTC.

This chain links TRBV3-1 with TRBJ2-7; 7 bases are a match to TRBD1. CDR3 size: 17 residues. V shed 1 base, J shed 2 bases, and the junction held 11 bases outside the gene matches. Germline CDR1 is LGHDT and CDR2 is YNNKEL (reference sequence). The CDR3 nucleotides read TGTGCCAGCAGCCAAGCCTCCGGGACAGAGCAACCCTACGAGCAGTACTTC. Residues: CASSQASGTEQPYEQYF.

The rearrangement links TRBV2 to TRBJ2-1; possibly TRBD2 for D (6 bases). V was shortened by 0 bases and J by 0 bases, with 12 bases between the two germline ends. The CDR3 extends over 17 amino acids. The germline gives CDR1 SNHLY, CDR2 FYNNEI. CDR3 in DNA: TGTGCCAGCAGTGAAGCAGGAGGGGAGAGCTCCTACAATGAGCAGTTCTTC. Translation gives CASSEAGGESSYNEQFF. Together with reference TRBV2 and TRBJ2-1, the CDR3 gives the full variable domain: EPEVTQTPSHQVTQMGQEVILRCVPISNHLYFYWYRQILGQKVEFLVSFYNNEISEKSEIFDDQFSVERPDGSNFTLKIRSTKLEDSAMYFCASSEAGGESSYNEQFFGPGTRLTVL.

The V and J genes are TRBV7-2 and TRBJ2-3, with TRBD2 matching over 9 bases. The V gene end was trimmed by 1 base and the J gene end by 2 bases; junction bases not matched to a gene: 7. This CDR3 spans 17 amino acids. CDR1 is SGHTA and CDR2 is FQGNSA in the germline V gene. The DNA for the CDR3 is TGTGCCAGCAGCTTAGTGGCCGGGACTAGCCTCACAGATACGCAGTATTTT. Amino acid sequence: CASSLVAGTSLTDTQYF.

There are a few counts of this clonotype. The chain links TRBV7-9 to TRBJ2-7; 7 nucleotides align to TRBD2. Trimming at V came to 5 bases and at J to 2 bases, leaving 6 bases not matched to a gene. The CDR3 runs to 14 residues. From germline, CDR1 is SEHNR and CDR2 FQNEAQ (reference sequence). CDR3 in amino acids: CASSPLGGAYEQYF. The CDR3 DNA follows: TGTGCCAGCAGCCCCCTGGGGGGGGCCTACGAGCAGTACTTC.

The gene calls are TRBV13 and TRBJ2-3; 13 nucleotides agree with TRBD2. This CDR3 has 16 residues. With 5 bases clipped from V and 2 bases from J, the junction kept 4 bases outside the gene matches. Germline-derived CDR1 and CDR2 are PRHDT and FYEKMQ (reference sequence). The CDR3 reads CASSEGTSGATDTQYF. The CDR3 DNA is TGTGCCAGCAGCGAGGGGACTAGCGGGGCCACAGATACGCAGTATTTT. The full variable domain, its missing parts supplied by reference TRBV13 and TRBJ2-3, is AAGVIQSPRHLIKEKRETATLKCYPIPRHDTVYWYQQGPGQDPQFLISFYEKMQSDKGSIPDRFSAQQFSDYHSELNMSSLELGDSALYFCASSEGTSGATDTQYFGPGTRLTVL.

The J gene is TRBJ2-1, the V gene TRBV15; the D gene could be TRBD1 or TRBD2 (6 bases each). Per the germline V gene, CDR1 is LNHNV and CDR2 is YYDKDF (reference sequence). Trimming took off 5 bases at V and 2 bases at J, with 13 bases between the two ends. CDR3 length equals 15 residues. The DNA for the CDR3 is TGTGCCACCAGCTCCCGGGGGCAGCCCTACAATGAGCAGTTCTTC. It translates to CATSSRGQPYNEQFF.

V is TRBV6-6 and J is TRBJ2-1; possible D gene TRBD2, 8 bases. CDR1 MNHNY and CDR2 SVGAGI come from the germline V gene (reference sequence). Trimming removed 8 bases at V and 7 bases at J, with 18 bases between. The CDR3 has 14 residues. CDR3 sequence (DNA): TGTGCCAGCCGCGTGGCGGGGGGACAGAATGAGCAGTTCTTC. It specifies CASRVAGGQNEQFF.